The 30 T cell receptor beta chains reported below all come from one sample, sequenced in a study of siplizumab effects on memory and regulatory T cells. TCRdb keeps only in-frame clones here, not all; method: immunoSEQ multiplex PCR. The sample yields about 26,000 clones, 84% seen once. Sequencing was carried out using memory CD4+ T cells sorted from blood. These receptors originate from a human donor in good health.

This chain links TRBV14 with TRBJ1-1; D gene unclear. V gave up 1 base and J gave up 3 bases, with 9 bases separating them. The V gene's germline CDR1 is SGHDN and CDR2 FVKESK. The CDR3 loop spans 14 amino acids. CDR3 amino acids: CASSQGYGDTEAFF. CDR3 coding DNA: TGTGCCAGCAGCCAAGGGTATGGCGACACTGAAGCTTTCTTT. Filled out from reference TRBV14 and TRBJ1-1, the complete variable domain reads EAGVTQFPSHSVIEKGQTVTLRCDPISGHDNLYWYRRVMGKEIKFLLHFVKESKQDESGMPNNRFLAERTGGTYSTLKVQPAELEDSGVYFCASSQGYGDTEAFFGQGTRLTVV.

V and J are TRBV18 and TRBJ2-5; D uncertain. The length of the CDR3 is 13 residues. Germline V gives CDR1 KGHSH, CDR2 LQKENI. Trimming took off 3 bases at V and 4 bases at J, with 9 bases between the two ends. The CDR3 nucleotides are TGTGCCAGCTCACCCCGGGCCAGAGAGACCCAGTACTTC. Amino acid sequence: CASSPRARETQYF. The full variable domain, its missing parts supplied by reference TRBV18 and TRBJ2-5, is NAGVMQNPRHLVRRRGQEARLRCSPMKGHSHVYWYRQLPEEGLKFMVYLQKENIIDESGMPKERFSAEFPKEGPSILRIQQVVRGDSAAYFCASSPRARETQYFGPGTRLLVL.

This clone has just one count. The gene calls are TRBV9 and TRBJ2-1; 15 bases line up with TRBD2. V trimming: 4 bases; J trimming: 2 bases; junction bases outside the gene matches: 4. CDR3 length equals 17 residues. CDR1 and CDR2 from the germline V gene are SGDLS and YYNGEE. The CDR3 DNA reads as TGTGCCAGCAGCCCCCGGACTAGCGGGAGGGCCTACAATGAGCAGTTCTTC. Amino acid sequence: CASSPRTSGRAYNEQFF.

This chain links TRBV6-1 with TRBJ1-2; 7 nucleotides match TRBD1. The CDR3 has 14 residues. Germline V CDR1 and CDR2: MNHNS, SASEGT. Losses at the gene ends were 6 bases for V and 2 bases for J; bases not matched to a gene: 6. The CDR3 DNA follows: TGTGCCAGCAGATATTCGGGACAGAACTATGGCTACACCTTC. It yields the protein CASRYSGQNYGYTF.

The chain links TRBV2 to TRBJ2-5; D is undetermined. CDR1 is SNHLY and CDR2 is FYNNEI in the germline V gene. Trimming pared 6 bases from V and 5 bases from J, leaving 10 bases between. The CDR3 runs to 12 residues. Here the CDR3 reads CASRLGGETQYF. The CDR3 bases are TGTGCCAGCAGGTTGGGTGGCGAGACCCAGTACTTC.

This clone was seen once. The rearrangement links TRBV6-5 to TRBJ1-5, with TRBD1 as a possible D gene (6 bases). Germline CDR1 and CDR2: MNHEY and SVGAGI. V lost 3 bases to trimming and J lost 5 bases, with 14 bases between them. The CDR3 sequence is 15 residues long. CDR3 loop: CASSYSGGTDQPQHF. CDR3 in DNA: TGTGCCAGCAGTTATTCCGGGGGCACCGATCAGCCCCAGCATTTT.

The chain links TRBV5-1 to TRBJ2-2; 8 nucleotides align to TRBD1. J was trimmed by 4 bases and V by 0 bases; bases with no gene match: 8. The CDR3 loop spans 17 amino acids. Germline CDR1 SGHRS, CDR2 YFSETQ. The CDR3 is CASSLAAGGGVTGELFF. The CDR3, as DNA: TGCGCCAGCAGCTTGGCCGCAGGGGGCGGTGTCACCGGGGAGCTGTTTTTT.

This clone was counted only a few times. The chain employs TRBV7-2 and TRBJ1-5; the D gene is possibly TRBD1 (5 bases). CDR3 size: 16 residues. Germline V gives CDR1 SGHTA, CDR2 FQGNSA. Trimming left V 3 bases short and J 1 base short, with 13 bases between. CDR3: CASSFSGTLSNQPQHF. The DNA of the CDR3 is TGTGCCAGCAGCTTTTCTGGGACCCTAAGCAATCAGCCCCAGCATTTT.

The rearrangement joins TRBV27 to TRBJ2-2, with 11 nucleotides matching TRBD2. The length of the CDR3 is 16 residues. J was trimmed by 5 bases and V by 2 bases; bases with no gene match: 4. Germline V CDR1 and CDR2: MNHEY, SMNVEV (reference sequence). This chain's CDR3 is CASSLILAGGTGELFF. In DNA, the CDR3 is TGTGCCAGCAGTTTAATCCTAGCGGGAGGTACCGGGGAGCTGTTTTTT.

J is TRBJ2-1 and V is TRBV19; D perhaps matches TRBD1 (6 bases). The ends were cut back, 4 bases at V and 5 bases at J, with 15 bases in the middle. CDR3 length: 15 residues. The V gene's germline CDR1 is LNHDA and CDR2 SQIVND (reference sequence). The CDR3 bases are TGTGCCAGTAGTACCAGGGGTGTGGGGAACAATGAGCAGTTCTTC. This encodes CASSTRGVGNNEQFF.

CDR3 DNA: TGTGCCAGTAGTCTTGGACAGGGCTACGAGCAGTACTTC. The encoded protein is CASSLGQGYEQYF. The chain links TRBV19 to TRBJ2-7, with 8 bases identical to TRBD1. CDR1 and CDR2 from the germline V gene are LNHDA and SQIVND (reference sequence). The CDR3 runs 13 residues. V lost 5 bases, J lost 3 bases, and 3 bases stayed unmatched.

The chain joins TRBV7-9 to TRBJ2-5; no reliable D call. Trimming left V 5 bases short and J 4 bases short, with 2 bases between. The CDR3 consists of 10 residues. CDR1 and CDR2 from the germline V gene are SEHNR and FQNEAQ (reference sequence). The CDR3 protein is CASSGETQYF. For the CDR3, the DNA is TGTGCCAGCAGCGGAGAGACCCAGTACTTC.

This clone turned up a few times. The rearrangement uses TRBV5-1 and TRBJ2-5; D ambiguous. The V end was cut by 4 bases, the J end by 1 base, with 11 bases between. The CDR3 runs 14 residues. CDR1 is SGHRS and CDR2 is YFSETQ in the germline V gene. For the CDR3, the DNA is TGCGCCAGCAGCCTGGTAGGGCTCCAAGAGACCCAGTACTTC. Its translation: CASSLVGLQETQYF. The full variable domain, in which reference TRBV5-1 and TRBJ2-5 provide the parts outside the CDR3, is KAGVTQTPRYLIKTRGQQVTLSCSPISGHRSVSWYQQTPGQGLQFLFEYFSETQRNKGNFPGRFSGRQFSNSRSEMNVSTLELGDSALYLCASSLVGLQETQYFGPGTRLLVL.

The V and J genes are TRBV5-4 and TRBJ2-1, with TRBD2 identical over 8 bases. Germline V lookup: CDR1 SGHNT, CDR2 YYREEE (reference sequence). V dropped 4 bases and J dropped 0; count of bases not matched to a gene: 6. This CDR3 has 16 residues. CDR3: CASSRTSRSSYNEQFF. The DNA for the CDR3 is TGTGCCAGCAGCAGGACTAGCCGGAGCTCCTACAATGAGCAGTTCTTC. Complete variable domain (other parts from reference TRBV5-4 and TRBJ2-1): ETGVTQSPTHLIKTRGQQVTLRCSSQSGHNTVSWYQQALGQGPQFIFQYYREEENGRGNFPPRFSGLQFPNYSSELNVNALELDDSALYLCASSRTSRSSYNEQFFGPGTRLTVL.

J is TRBJ2-5 and V is TRBV5-1; 10 bases are shared with TRBD1. Germline trimming cut 4 bases from V and 5 bases from J; bases unmatched to any gene: 8. There are 15 residues in the CDR3. CDR1 and CDR2 (germline): SGHRS, YFSETQ. In nucleotides, the CDR3 is TGCGCCAGCAGCAGGGAGACAGGGGGCCGTGAGACCCAGTACTTC. This sequence encodes CASSRETGGRETQYF.

This sequence joins TRBV7-2 and TRBJ2-1; no clear D gene. Trimming stripped 5 bases from V and 9 bases from J, with 14 bases between. The CDR3 contains 13 residues. In germline, CDR1 is SGHTA, CDR2 FQGNSA. In DNA form, the CDR3 reads TGTGCCAGCAGCACCTCTGGGAACGGTGAGCAGTTCTTC. It encodes CASSTSGNGEQFF.

The J gene is TRBJ2-7, the V gene TRBV12-5; 8 nucleotides match TRBD2. The CDR3 runs 16 residues. The J segment lost 5 bases and the V segment lost 3 bases, leaving 12 bases of the junction unmatched. The germline V gene encodes CDR1 LGHNT and CDR2 FRNRAP. In nucleotides, the CDR3 is TGTGCTAGTGGTTTAAGAGTCGGGACTAGTTCCCACGAGCAGTACTTC. Its translation is CASGLRVGTSSHEQYF.

The chain has TRBV5-1 and TRBJ1-1, with a possible D match to TRBD1 (6 bases). The ends were cut back, 0 bases at V and 1 base at J, with 7 bases in the middle. Per the germline V gene, CDR1 is SGHRS and CDR2 is YFSETQ. The CDR3 length is 14 residues. CDR3 DNA sequence: TGCGCCAGCAGCTTGGGACAGGAGAACACTGAAGCTTTCTTT. Amino acid sequence: CASSLGQENTEAFF.

The V gene is TRBV4-2, the J gene TRBJ2-7, with a possible D match to TRBD1 (6 bases). The germline V and J ends were trimmed by 0 bases and 3 bases, with 12 bases remaining between them. Germline V lookup: CDR1 LGHNA, CDR2 YNFKEQ. The CDR3 is 15 amino acids. The CDR3 nucleotides read TGTGCCAGCAGCCAAGATCCTGCCAGGGGCTACGAGCAGTACTTC. This gives the protein CASSQDPARGYEQYF.

The gene calls are TRBV5-1 and TRBJ2-2; 9 bases match TRBD2. Germline lookup yields CDR1 SGHRS and CDR2 YFSETQ. Trimming at V came to 8 bases and at J to 5 bases, leaving 10 bases not matched to a gene. The CDR3 loop spans 15 amino acids. The CDR3 region has the DNA TGCGCCAGTACCCGACTAGCGGAGGGGACCGGGGAGCTGTTTTTT. Protein sequence: CASTRLAEGTGELFF.

This clone was seen only a few times. J is TRBJ2-7 and V is TRBV19, with D perhaps TRBD2 (6 bases). Trimming removed 4 bases at V and 3 bases at J, with 13 bases between. Germline CDR1 and CDR2: LNHDA and SQIVND (reference sequence). The CDR3 contains 14 residues. The CDR3 is CASSRSGAGYEQYF. In nucleotides, the CDR3 is TGTGCCAGTAGTAGGTCGGGAGCAGGCTACGAGCAGTACTTC. Full variable domain (missing parts from reference TRBV19 and TRBJ2-7): DGGITQSPKYLFRKEGQNVTLSCEQNLNHDAMYWYRQDPGQGLRLIYYSQIVNDFQKGDIAEGYSVSREKKESFPLTVTSAQKNPTAFYLCASSRSGAGYEQYFGPGTRLTVT.

V gene TRBV28 combines with J gene TRBJ2-3, with D perhaps being TRBD1 or TRBD2 (5 bases each). The CDR3 runs 12 residues. The germline CDR1 and CDR2 sequences are MDHEN and SYDVKM. Trimming took 8 bases from V and 6 from J, leaving 12 bases between them. The CDR3 coding sequence is TGTGCCAGCGGGGGTTACGGGGATACGCAGTATTTT. Amino acids: CASGGYGDTQYF.

This clone was observed a handful of times. The sample contains more than one DNA sequence encoding this CDR3. The chain carries TRBV7-9 and TRBJ2-5, with no clear D. The V end lost 0 bases, the J end lost 5 bases, and 4 bases lay between the germline ends. The CDR3 is 12 residues long. Germline CDR1 and CDR2: SEHNR and FQNEAQ (reference sequence). CDR3 sequence: CASSLASETQYF. The CDR3 coding sequence is TGTGCCAGCAGCTTAGCGAGCGAGACCCAGTACTTC.

A single count supports this clone. The chain uses TRBV18 and TRBJ2-5; D tentatively fits TRBD1 or TRBD2 (5 bases each). Between the trimmed V and J ends, which lost 3 bases and 2 bases, there was a span of 7 bases. The CDR3 has 13 residues. From germline, CDR1 is KGHSH and CDR2 LQKENI. DNA of the CDR3: TGTGCCAGCTCACCGGGACGGCAAGAGACCCAGTACTTC. Amino acid sequence: CASSPGRQETQYF.

The chain carries TRBV28 and TRBJ2-1; 8 positions match TRBD2. V lost 6 bases to trimming and J lost 2 bases; unmatched junction nucleotides: 9. CDR1 and CDR2 from the germline V gene are MDHEN and SYDVKM. This CDR3 contains 16 residues. Here the CDR3 DNA reads TGTGCCAGCAGCGGAAGCGGGAGTATCGCCTACAATGAGCAGTTCTTC. Translating gives CASSGSGSIAYNEQFF.

This chain joins TRBV28 and TRBJ2-7; TRBD1 is a possible D gene (6 bases). There are 13 residues in the CDR3. Germline CDR1 is MDHEN and CDR2 is SYDVKM. V was pared by 6 bases and J by 1 base, with 10 bases between. The CDR3 region has the DNA TGTGCCAGCAGAAGGACAGCGTCCTACGAGCAGTACTTC. Protein sequence: CASRRTASYEQYF.

This clone is classed as medium-sized. V usage is TRBV9 and J usage is TRBJ2-1; a weak D match, TRBD1 (5 bases). V gave up 4 bases and J gave up 8 bases, with 19 bases separating them. This CDR3 region has 15 residues. Germline values: CDR1 SGDLS, CDR2 YYNGEE. CDR3 coding DNA: TGTGCCAGCAGCTCCCAGGGAACTACCTTTGATGAGCAGTTCTTC. Translated, it gives CASSSQGTTFDEQFF.

In its sample, this clone was seen a few times. This sequence joins TRBV10-3 and TRBJ2-7; D is uncertain. The CDR3 extends over 12 amino acids. The germline V and J ends were trimmed by 6 bases and 8 bases, with 14 bases remaining between them. Germline CDR1 ENHRY, CDR2 SYGVKD. DNA of the CDR3: TGTGCCATCAGGGACCCGGCCTGGCAGCAGTACTTC. It is translated as CAIRDPAWQQYF.

The genes are TRBV2 and TRBJ2-7, with D possibly TRBD1 on 5 matching bases. Trimming took off 6 bases at V and 2 bases at J, with 11 bases between the two ends. Per the germline V gene, CDR1 is SNHLY and CDR2 is FYNNEI. The CDR3 spans 13 residues. CDR3 amino acids: CASRVDRAYEQYF. CDR3 bases: TGTGCCAGCAGGGTTGACAGAGCCTACGAGCAGTACTTC.

In this sample, this clone turned up once. The V and J genes are TRBV7-2 and TRBJ1-4, with D unresolved. The CDR3 extends over 15 amino acids. Germline V gene lookup returns CDR1 SGHTA and CDR2 FQGNSA. Trimming shortened V by 3 bases and J by 0 bases, and 8 bases separated the two germline ends. CDR3 DNA sequence: TGTGCCAGCAGCTTCCTACCTGCAACTAATGAAAAACTGTTTTTT. Translating it yields CASSFLPATNEKLFF. Variable domain in full (rest from reference TRBV7-2 and TRBJ1-4): GAGVSQSPSNKVTEKGKDVELRCDPISGHTALYWYRQSLGQGLEFLIYFQGNSAPDKSGLPSDRFSAERTGGSVSTLTIQRTQQEDSAVYLCASSFLPATNEKLFFGSGTQLSVL.